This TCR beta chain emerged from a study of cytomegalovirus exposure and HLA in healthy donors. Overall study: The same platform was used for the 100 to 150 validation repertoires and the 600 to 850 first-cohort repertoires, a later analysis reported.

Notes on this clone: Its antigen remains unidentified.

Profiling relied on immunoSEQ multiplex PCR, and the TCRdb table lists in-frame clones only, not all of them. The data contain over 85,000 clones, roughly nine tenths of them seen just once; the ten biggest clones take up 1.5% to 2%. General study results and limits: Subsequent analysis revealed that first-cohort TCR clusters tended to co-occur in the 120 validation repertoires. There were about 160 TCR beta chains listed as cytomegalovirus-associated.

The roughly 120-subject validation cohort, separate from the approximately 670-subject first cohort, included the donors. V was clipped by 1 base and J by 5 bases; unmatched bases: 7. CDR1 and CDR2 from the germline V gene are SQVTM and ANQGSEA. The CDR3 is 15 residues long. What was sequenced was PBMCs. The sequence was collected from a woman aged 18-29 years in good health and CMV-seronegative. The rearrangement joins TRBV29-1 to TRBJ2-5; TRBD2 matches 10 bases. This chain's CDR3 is CSVEGAGGPGETQYF. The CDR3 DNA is TGCAGCGTTGAAGGAGCGGGAGGGCCCGGGGAGACCCAGTACTTC.